These 9 T cell receptor beta chains came from one sample sequenced in a study of T cell responses to AZD1222 COVID-19 vaccine (dated by TCRdb to the early 2020s). In the paper's terms, the time point label means: baseline before first vaccination. Library generation was performed with the immunoSEQ multiplex PCR assay. TCRdb's version of the immuneACCESS table is confined to in-frame rearrangements and falls short of the full clone set. An unresolved V gene accounts for under half of the shortfall where checked; the remainder is of unknown origin. For this sample the table gives over 140,000 clones, of which over 85% were detected only once. The biggest ten clones account for more than 4.5% of the sample. Source: peripheral blood, taken on day 0 of AZD1222 vaccination. The receptors come from an adult in good health.

The chain couples TRBV6-5 to TRBJ2-1; D remains ambiguous. Germline V gene sequence: CDR1 MNHEY, CDR2 SVGAGI. The germline V and J ends were trimmed by 0 bases and 8 bases, with 8 bases remaining between them. This CDR3 contains 13 residues. CDR3 protein: CASSYSQVHEQFF. The CDR3 bases are TGTGCCAGCAGTTACTCTCAGGTCCATGAGCAGTTCTTC.

The chain joins TRBV7-9 to TRBJ2-7, with 7 nucleotides matching TRBD2. CDR3 size: 14 residues. J lost 4 bases, V lost 7 bases, and 10 bases had no gene match. Germline V lookup: CDR1 SEHNR, CDR2 FQNEAQ (reference sequence). CDR3 bases: TGTGCCAGCATCAGGGCGGGGGAAGTTTACGAGCAGTACTTC. Translation: CASIRAGEVYEQYF.

The V call is TRBV29-1, the J call TRBJ2-7, with TRBD2 as a possible D gene (5 bases). In germline, CDR1 is SQVTM, CDR2 ANQGSEA. Trimming shortened V by 4 bases and J by 7 bases, and 17 bases separated the two germline ends. CDR3 length: 13 residues. CDR3 coding DNA: TGCAGCGTTGGTGTGGGCTCTGCGGGTGAGCAGTACTTC. Amino acids: CSVGVGSAGEQYF.

The chain recombines TRBV28 with TRBJ1-6; D remains unclear. CDR1 is MDHEN and CDR2 is SYDVKM in the germline V gene. This CDR3 spans 15 amino acids. The ends were cut back, 2 bases at V and 6 bases at J, with 11 bases in the middle. The CDR3 region is CASSLDTGPNSPLHF. In DNA, the CDR3 is TGTGCCAGCAGTTTAGATACGGGCCCTAATTCACCCCTCCACTTT. The whole variable domain, remainder taken from reference TRBV28 and TRBJ1-6, is DVKVTQSSRYLVKRTGEKVFLECVQDMDHENMFWYRQDPGLGLRLIYFSYDVKMKEKGDIPEGYSVSREKKERFSLILESASTNQTSMYLCASSLDTGPNSPLHFGNGTRLTVT.

The rearrangement links TRBV9 to TRBJ2-7; 9 nucleotides agree with TRBD1. The CDR3 covers 14 residues. The junction had 6 bases not matched to a gene; V was cut back by 3 bases and J by 5 bases. Germline V gives CDR1 SGDLS, CDR2 YYNGEE. The CDR3 sequence: CASSAGTGRDEQYF. The CDR3, as DNA: TGTGCCAGCAGCGCCGGGACAGGGAGGGACGAGCAGTACTTC.

On this clone itself: Germline and junction disagree at one end, which may indicate a read error. The chain has TRBV18 and TRBJ1-1, with D unresolved. This CDR3 comprises 11 residues. The germline V gene encodes CDR1 KGHSH and CDR2 LQKENI. CDR3 region: CASSPTMTGLF. In DNA, the CDR3 is TGTGCCAGCTCCCCTACCATGACGGGCCTCTTT.

The rearrangement joins TRBV3-1 (or the pseudogene TRBV3-2) to TRBJ2-7; TRBD1 might be the D (5 bases). V was clipped by 3 bases and J by 6 bases, with 12 bases between them. The CDR3 sequence is 13 residues long. CDR1 and CDR2 from the germline V gene are LGHDT and YNNKEL (reference sequence). The CDR3 nucleotides are TGTGCCAGCAGCCATTCCAGGGTCGGCGAGCAGTACTTC. This gives the protein CASSHSRVGEQYF.

This chain connects TRBV7-9 to TRBJ1-2; the D is unclear. Germline CDR1 SEHNR, CDR2 FQNEAQ (reference sequence). Trimming took off 2 bases at V and 2 bases at J, with 9 bases between the two ends. This CDR3 spans 14 amino acids. CDR3 nucleotides: TGTGCCAGCAGCTTATTGGCAGCGAACTATGGCTACACCTTC. Protein: CASSLLAANYGYTF.

The rearrangement uses TRBV24-1 and TRBJ2-2, with no clear D. CDR3 length equals 13 residues. The V end lost 2 bases, the J end lost 8 bases, and 8 bases lay between the germline ends. Per the germline V gene, CDR1 is KGHDR and CDR2 is SFDVKD. CDR3 sequence reads: CATSDSGPGELFF. In DNA, the CDR3 is TGTGCCACCAGTGATTCAGGACCTGGGGAGCTGTTTTTT.